Detailed here is one T cell receptor beta chain. Its antigen remains unknown. TCRdb independently ran MiXCR on the 5' RACE reads; one entry per CDR3 protein. The table records hundreds of thousands of distinct CDR3 sequences, about an eighth of them present only once. This sample stems from a study of identical twins. Overall study results and limits: Out-of-frame alpha sequences common to twins were enriched for low generation probability. Weaker excess twin sharing was seen among beta out-of-frame sequences.

The CDR3 has 14 residues. Germline loops: CDR1 SNHLY, CDR2 FYNNEI. The V gene end was trimmed by 11 bases and the J gene end by 5 bases; junction bases not matched to a gene: 13. Sequenced input: memory (CD45RO+) T cells sorted from blood. The origin of this receptor is a young woman in good health. The chain is built from TRBV2 and TRBJ2-3; 7 bases align to TRBD2. The CDR3 DNA reads TGTGCCCGCGGGGGAGCCGGCCGTAAAGATACGCAGTATTTT. Protein product: CARGGAGRKDTQYF.